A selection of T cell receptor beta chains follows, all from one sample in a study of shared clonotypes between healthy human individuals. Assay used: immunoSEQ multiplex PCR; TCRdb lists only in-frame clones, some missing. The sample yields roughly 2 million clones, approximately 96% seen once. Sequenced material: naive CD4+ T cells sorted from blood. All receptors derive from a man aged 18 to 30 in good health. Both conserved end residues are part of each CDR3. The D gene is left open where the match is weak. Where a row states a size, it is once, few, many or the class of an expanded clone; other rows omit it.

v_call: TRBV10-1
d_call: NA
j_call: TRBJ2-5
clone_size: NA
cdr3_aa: CASSESEGQETQYF
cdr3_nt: TGCGCCAGCAGTGAGTCAGAGGGCCAAGAGACCCAGTACTTC

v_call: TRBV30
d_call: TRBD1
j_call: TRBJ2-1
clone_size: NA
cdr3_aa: CAWSKATGEKGYNEQFF
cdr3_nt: TGTGCCTGGAGTAAAGCGACAGGGGAAAAAGGCTACAATGAGCAGTTCTTC

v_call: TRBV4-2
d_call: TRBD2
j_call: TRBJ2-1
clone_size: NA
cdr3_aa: CASSPGTSGYNEQFF
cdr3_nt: TGTGCCAGCAGCCCGGGGACTAGCGGGTACAATGAGCAGTTCTTC

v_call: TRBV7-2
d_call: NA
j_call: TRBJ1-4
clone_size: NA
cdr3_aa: CASSLGVQSRATNEKLFF
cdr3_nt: TGTGCCAGCAGCTTAGGGGTCCAATCGAGGGCAACTAATGAAAAACTGTTTTTT

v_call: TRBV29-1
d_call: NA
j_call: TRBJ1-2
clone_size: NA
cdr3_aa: CSVGGVNGYTF
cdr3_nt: TGCAGCGTTGGTGGGGTGAATGGCTACACCTTC

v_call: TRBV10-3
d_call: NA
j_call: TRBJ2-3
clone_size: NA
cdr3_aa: CAIGQSSTDTQYF
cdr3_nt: TGTGCCATCGGGCAATCTAGCACAGATACGCAGTATTTT

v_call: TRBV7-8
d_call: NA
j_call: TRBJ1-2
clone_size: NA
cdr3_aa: CASSPLIGPGGFDGYTF
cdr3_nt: TGTGCCAGCAGCCCTCTAATCGGACCCGGGGGTTTCGATGGCTACACCTTC

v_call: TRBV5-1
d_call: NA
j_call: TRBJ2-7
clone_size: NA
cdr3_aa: CASSPETGALQGSTEQYF
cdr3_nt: TGCGCCAGCAGCCCGGAGACCGGGGCGCTCCAGGGGTCCACCGAGCAGTACTTC

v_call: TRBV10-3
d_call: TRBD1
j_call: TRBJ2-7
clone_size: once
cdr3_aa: CAISGTGRFEQYF
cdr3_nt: TGTGCCATCAGTGGGACAGGGAGGTTCGAGCAGTACTTC

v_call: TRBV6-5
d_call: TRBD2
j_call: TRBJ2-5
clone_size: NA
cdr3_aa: CASSGTSRETQYF
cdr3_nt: TGTGCCAGCAGTGGGACTAGCCGGGAGACCCAGTACTTC

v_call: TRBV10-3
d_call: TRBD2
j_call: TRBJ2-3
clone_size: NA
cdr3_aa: CAISESLAGGTDTQYF
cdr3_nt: TGTGCCATCAGTGAGTCATTAGCGGGAGGGACAGATACGCAGTATTTT

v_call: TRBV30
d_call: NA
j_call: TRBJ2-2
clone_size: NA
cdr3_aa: CAWSRDRTSSSGELFF
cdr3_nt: TGTGCCTGGAGCCGGGACCGAACTTCTTCCTCCGGGGAGCTGTTTTTT

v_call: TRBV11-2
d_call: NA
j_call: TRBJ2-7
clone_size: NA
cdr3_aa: CASSLVRVPYEQYF
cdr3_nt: TGTGCCAGCAGCTTAGTCAGGGTACCCTACGAGCAGTACTTC

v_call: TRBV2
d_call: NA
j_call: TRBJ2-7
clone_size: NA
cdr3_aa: CASSEAGIKNLYEQYF
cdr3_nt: TGTGCCAGCAGTGAAGCGGGGATAAAAAACCTCTACGAGCAGTACTTC

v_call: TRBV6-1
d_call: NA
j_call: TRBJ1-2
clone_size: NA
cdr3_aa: CASSSQLLYGYTF
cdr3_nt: TGTGCCAGCAGCTCACAGCTTCTCTATGGCTACACCTTC

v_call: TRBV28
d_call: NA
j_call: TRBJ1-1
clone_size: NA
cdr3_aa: CASRLRAGGYTEAFF
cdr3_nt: TGTGCCAGCAGGTTACGGGCGGGTGGGTACACTGAAGCTTTCTTT

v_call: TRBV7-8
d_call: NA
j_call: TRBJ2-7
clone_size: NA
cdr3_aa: CASSSDRLSYEQYF
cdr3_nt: TGTGCCAGCAGCTCCGACAGACTCTCCTACGAGCAGTACTTC

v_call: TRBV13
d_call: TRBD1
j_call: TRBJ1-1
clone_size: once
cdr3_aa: CASSLKGQGEAFF
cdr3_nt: TGTGCCAGCAGCTTAAAGGGACAGGGGGAGGCTTTCTTT

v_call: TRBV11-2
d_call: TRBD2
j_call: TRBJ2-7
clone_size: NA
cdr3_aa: CASSLDWASGPYEQYF
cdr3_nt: TGTGCCAGCAGCTTAGATTGGGCTAGCGGGCCCTACGAGCAGTACTTC

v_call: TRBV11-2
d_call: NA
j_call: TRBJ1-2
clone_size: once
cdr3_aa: CASSLAPGTAESYGYTF
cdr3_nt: TGTGCCAGCAGCTTAGCCCCGGGGACGGCGGAATCCTATGGCTACACCTTC

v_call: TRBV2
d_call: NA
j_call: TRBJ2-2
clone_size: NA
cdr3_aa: CASSVQGPPGELFF
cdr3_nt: TGTGCCAGCAGCGTACAGGGCCCGCCCGGGGAGCTGTTTTTT

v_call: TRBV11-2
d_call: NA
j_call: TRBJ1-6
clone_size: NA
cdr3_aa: CASSLVGSGGANSPLHF
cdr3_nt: TGTGCCAGCAGCTTAGTAGGTTCAGGCGGTGCTAATTCACCCCTCCACTTT

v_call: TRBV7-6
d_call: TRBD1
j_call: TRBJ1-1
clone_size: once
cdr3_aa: CASSLDVQGAEAFF
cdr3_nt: TGTGCCAGCAGCTTAGATGTACAGGGGGCTGAAGCTTTCTTT

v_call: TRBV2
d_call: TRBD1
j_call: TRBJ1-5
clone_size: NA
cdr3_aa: CASSETTTGYQPQHF
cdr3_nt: TGTGCCAGCAGTGAAACGACGACAGGGTATCAGCCCCAGCATTTT

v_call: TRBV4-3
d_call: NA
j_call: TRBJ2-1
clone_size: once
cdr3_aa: CASSQVVGGTGAFF
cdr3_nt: TGCGCCAGCAGCCAAGTTGTCGGAGGCACTGGGGCTTTCTTC

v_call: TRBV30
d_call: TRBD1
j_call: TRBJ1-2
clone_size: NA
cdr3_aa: CAWRLDRGLYGYTF
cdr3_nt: TGTGCCTGGAGGCTGGACAGGGGGCTCTATGGCTACACCTTC

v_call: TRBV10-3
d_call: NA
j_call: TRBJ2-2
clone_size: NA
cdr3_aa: CATLPGLASSGELFF
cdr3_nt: TGTGCCACGCTCCCCGGGCTAGCTAGTAGCGGGGAGCTGTTTTTT

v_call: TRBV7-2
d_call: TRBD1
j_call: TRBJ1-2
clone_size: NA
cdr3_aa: CASSLALGQIYGYTF
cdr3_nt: TGTGCCAGCAGCTTAGCGTTGGGACAGATATATGGCTACACCTTC